A single sample is the source of the 18 T cell receptor beta chains below, sequenced in a study of CD4 and CD8 cells across lung adenocarcinoma regions. Each CDR3 protein is one row after TCRdb ran MiXCR on the PCR reads. In the table there are some 14,000 distinct CDR3 sequences, approximately 44% of which are singletons. Sequencing was carried out using CD4+ T cells from the center of a lung tumor. The receptors derive from a male donor with lung adenocarcinoma. The CD4 and CD8 labels of this study may be unreliable.

The rearrangement joins TRBV6-1 to TRBJ1-2; D might be TRBD1 (5 bases). The CDR3 loop spans 15 amino acids. The germline CDR1 and CDR2 sequences are MNHNS and SASEGT. V lost 7 bases and J lost 3, with 18 bases in between. The CDR3 is CASTNGQGYYYGYTF. CDR3 bases: TGTGCCAGCACCAACGGGCAGGGCTATTACTATGGCTACACCTTC.

There are many counts of this clonotype. This rearrangement joins TRBV6-5 to TRBJ2-7, with TRBD2 as a possible D gene (5 bases). Trimming cost V 7 bases and J 3 bases, with 10 bases left between them. Per the germline V gene, CDR1 is MNHEY and CDR2 is SVGAGI. The CDR3 totals 12 residues. The CDR3 region has the DNA TGTGCCAGCAAAAGTGAGGGCTACGAGCAGTACTTC. Amino acids: CASKSEGYEQYF.

This clonotype was seen at least ten times. J is TRBJ1-6 and V is TRBV27, with D unclear. The V end was cut by 2 bases, the J end by 0 bases, with 8 bases between. Looked up from germline, CDR1 is MNHEY and CDR2 is SMNVEV (reference sequence). CDR3 size: 16 residues. The CDR3 nucleotides read TGTGCCAGCAGTTTAAGGGAGAGCTCCTATAATTCACCCCTCCACTTT. Translating it yields CASSLRESSYNSPLHF.

This clonotype has a count of ten or more. The gene calls are TRBV28 and TRBJ2-5, with 7 nucleotides matching TRBD1. This CDR3 is built from 15 residues. Germline CDR1 MDHEN, CDR2 SYDVKM. After removal of 6 bases from V and 2 bases from J, the junction contained 9 bases not matched to a gene. The chain's CDR3 is CASRGRQGPQETQYF. In DNA form, the CDR3 reads TGTGCCAGCAGGGGACGACAGGGTCCTCAAGAGACCCAGTACTTC.

Concerning this clonotype: A junction boundary mismatches the germline segment, possibly from a read error. The CDR3 sequence: CVSSDFGVLTSGTSGRSGTDTQYF. CDR3 nucleotides: TGTGTCAGCAGTGACTTCGGTGTATTAACCTCCGGGACTAGCGGGAGAAGTGGCACAGATACGCAGTATTTT. This chain connects TRBV6-4 to TRBJ2-3; 14 bases line up with TRBD2. The length of the CDR3 is 24 residues. CDR1 is MRHNA, CDR2 SNTAGT, per germline.

This clonotype is deemed large. The chain recombines TRBV6-4 with TRBJ2-3, with 8 bases fitting TRBD2. The germline CDR1 and CDR2 sequences are MRHNA and SNTAGT. The CDR3 contains 15 residues. V shed 2 bases and J 4 bases; nucleotides not matched to a gene: 5. CDR3: CASSDGSGSADTQYF. In nucleotides, the CDR3 is TGTGCCAGCAGTGACGGGAGCGGGAGTGCAGATACGCAGTATTTT.

This rearrangement joins TRBV29-1 to TRBJ2-1; 12 nucleotides align to TRBD2. The J call could be wrong; TRBJ2-7 is a better fit for the DNA end. CDR1 is SQVTM, CDR2 ANQGSEA, per germline. The CDR3 runs to 14 residues. The CDR3 is CSVVLAGGSYEQYF. The CDR3 DNA is TGCAGCGTCGTTCTAGCGGGAGGGTCCTACGAGCAGTACTTC.

This clonotype was recorded once. The genes are TRBV6-1 and TRBJ2-3, with 10 bases aligning to TRBD2. There are 18 residues in the CDR3. Germline CDR1 and CDR2: MNHNS and SASEGT. V dropped 2 bases and J dropped 12; count of bases not matched to a gene: 20. This chain's CDR3 is CASSELSASGSLAETQYF. The CDR3 bases are TGTGCCAGCAGTGAACTGTCCGCTAGCGGGAGTTTGGCAGAGACCCAGTATTTT.

As regards this clonotype: A junction end diverges from the germline sequence, so it may reflect a read error. The CDR3 loop reads CATAPPGANVLTF. For the CDR3, the DNA is TGCGCGACCGCTCCTCCTGGCGCCAACGTGCTGACCTTC. The chain recombines TRBV10-2 with TRBJ2-6; D not resolved. The CDR3 sequence is 13 residues long. The germline V gene has CDR1 WSHSY and CDR2 SAAADI.

This clonotype was observed many times. The chain is built from TRBV10-2 and TRBJ2-5, with 7 bases aligning to TRBD2. The J call could be wrong; TRBJ2-7 is a better fit for the DNA end. Germline CDR1 reads WSHSY; CDR2 reads SAAADI. The length of the CDR3 is 15 residues. The CDR3 sequence is CASSDPGLSIHEQYF. CDR3 nucleotides: TGCGCCAGCAGTGACCCGGGACTAAGTATCCACGAGCAGTACTTC.

V and J are TRBV6-5 and TRBJ2-3, with D perhaps given as TRBD1 or TRBD2 (5 bases each). The germline gives CDR1 MNHEY, CDR2 SVGAGI. The CDR3 loop spans 15 amino acids. V was trimmed by 0 bases and J by 11 bases, leaving 18 bases between them. CDR3 DNA: TGTGCCAGCAGTTACTCGGGGCGAGGGGCTTGGGAGCAGTATTTT. Its protein product is CASSYSGRGAWEQYF.

The J gene is TRBJ2-1, the V gene TRBV28, with D possibly called TRBD1 or TRBD2 (5 bases each). Judging by the DNA end, TRBJ2-5 fits better; the J call may be wrong. The CDR3 is made up of 15 amino acids. CDR1 is MDHEN, CDR2 SYDVKM, per germline. The CDR3 loop reads CASSPRPTWGETQYF. The CDR3 DNA is TGTGCCAGCAGCCCGCGTCCTACCTGGGGGGAGACCCAGTACTTC.

Details on this clonotype: A much larger clone differs by one base, so this may be a read error. The chain has TRBV6-1 and TRBJ2-7; D unresolved. The V gene's germline CDR1 is MNHNS and CDR2 SASEGT. This CDR3 is built from 13 residues. Trimming took off 7 bases at V and 5 bases at J, with 15 bases between the two ends. The CDR3 coding sequence is TGTGCCAGCAAATTGCAGTGTGGGAACGAGCAGTACTTC. Translating it yields CASKLQCGNEQYF.

This clonotype was picked up a small number of times. The rearrangement joins TRBV10-2 to TRBJ2-1; no definite D call. This CDR3 has 13 residues. V was cut by 3 bases and J by 10 bases, with 13 bases left in between. Germline CDR1 and CDR2: WSHSY and SAAADI. The CDR3 DNA reads TGCGCCAGCAGTGAAACACCTCCCCCCGAGCAGTTCTTC. Translation: CASSETPPPEQFF.

In its sample, this clonotype was seen once. One end of the junction varies from germline; a read error may be responsible. DNA for the CDR3: TGTGCCAGCAGTGGAGCGGGAGGGGGGGGCCGTGACAAAGAGACTCAGTACTTC. This codes for CASSGAGGGGRDKETQYF. The rearrangement joins TRBV6-1 to TRBJ2-5, with TRBD2 matching over 10 bases. The germline CDR1 and CDR2 sequences are MNHNS and SASEGT. This CDR3 spans 18 amino acids.

The V call is TRBV5-1, the J call TRBJ2-5, with 11 bases fitting TRBD2. The CDR3 covers 15 residues. Germline CDR1 and CDR2: SGHRS and YFSETQ. The junction had 9 bases not matched to a gene; V was cut back by 0 bases and J by 11 bases. CDR3 nucleotides: TGCGCCAGCAGCTTGGTTGCTAGCGGGAGGCTTGAGCAGTACTTC. Translation gives CASSLVASGRLEQYF.

This clonotype has just a few counts. V usage is TRBV4-1 and J usage is TRBJ2-5; no definite D call. V was shortened by 0 bases and J by 4 bases, with 0 bases between the two germline ends. From germline, CDR1 is MGHRA and CDR2 YSYEKL. The CDR3 extends over 11 amino acids. This CDR3 reads CASSQEETQYF. Here the CDR3 DNA reads TGCGCCAGCAGCCAAGAAGAGACCCAGTACTTC.

There are a few counts of this clonotype. The chain combines TRBV10-2 with TRBJ1-1; no firm D call. Deletions cut 5 bases from V and 0 bases from J, with 10 bases between. The germline V gene encodes CDR1 WSHSY and CDR2 SAAADI. The CDR3 sequence is 14 residues long. The CDR3 DNA follows: TGCGCCAGCAGTTATGACGGAATGAACACTGAAGCTTTCTTT. The encoded protein is CASSYDGMNTEAFF.